The source of this T cell receptor (beta chain) is a study of T cells in women clearing cervical HPV infection. For the study at large: Case blood was drawn a median approximately 21 weeks after lesion detection.

The assay was immunoSEQ multiplex PCR, and TCRdb's table has in-frame clones only and misses some. The sample totals about 20,000 clones. Germline-derived CDR1 and CDR2 are SGHNT and YYREEE (reference sequence). Trimming took off 10 bases at V and 4 bases at J, with 20 bases between the two ends. CDR3 length: 14 amino acids. Concerning this clone itself: The observed sequence ends 3 residues before the CDR3 terminus, with the missing tail filled in from the germline J gene.

V is TRBV5-4 and J is TRBJ2-5, with a tentative D call TRBD2 (6 bases). The sample was blood buffy coat. The sequence came from a woman aged 18 to 75 with a cervical HPV16 infection that either progressed to CIN3+ or cleared (not recorded which). CDR3 sequence: CASRDFSIGETQYF. CDR3 DNA (partial): TGTGCCTCCCGGGACTTTTCGATAGGAGAGACC. Full variable domain (rest looked up from reference TRBV5-4 and TRBJ2-5): ETGVTQSPTHLIKTRGQQVTLRCSSQSGHNTVSWYQQALGQGPQFIFQYYREEENGRGNFPPRFSGLQFPNYSSELNVNALELDDSALYLCASRDFSIGETQYFGPGTRLLVL.